These 10 T cell receptor beta chains were all obtained from the same sample, sequenced in a study of blood T cell repertoires in COVID-19. The protocol was immunoSEQ multiplex PCR, while the TCRdb copy is restricted to in-frame clones and leaves out a portion. The data contain 140,000 to 150,000 clones, 70% to 90% of them singletons. The sequencing input was PBMCs or T cells enriched from blood (not recorded which). The receptors come from a woman in her twenties or thirties with acute COVID-19.

This clone appeared a single time. The chain links TRBV28 to TRBJ1-5; possible D gene TRBD1, 6 bases. V lost 6 bases and J 7 bases, leaving 16 bases between the germline ends. CDR3 length: 14 residues. The germline V gene encodes CDR1 MDHEN and CDR2 SYDVKM. CDR3 DNA: TGTGCCAGCAGGCTAGATACAGGGCGGCAGCCCCAGCATTTT. It codes for CASRLDTGRQPQHF.

The rearrangement uses TRBV23-1 and TRBJ1-5; TRBD1 might be the D (5 bases). TRBV23-1 counts as an open reading frame of uncertain function. With 2 bases removed from V and 7 bases from J, the gap between germline ends came to 24 bases. This CDR3 region has 18 residues. CDR3 sequence: CASSQPNLQGGPLQPQHF. The DNA for the CDR3 is TGCGCCAGCAGTCAACCCAACCTTCAGGGAGGGCCCTTGCAGCCCCAGCATTTT.

This chain connects TRBV7-9 to TRBJ1-2; D is ambiguous. Trimming pared 1 base from V and 8 bases from J, leaving 14 bases between. Germline values: CDR1 SEHNR, CDR2 FQNEAQ (reference sequence). CDR3 length: 14 amino acids. CDR3 amino acids: CASSLEEGSQGYTF. In nucleotides, the CDR3 is TGTGCCAGCAGCTTAGAAGAGGGTTCGCAAGGCTACACCTTC.

This chain joins TRBV6-2 or TRBV6-3 and TRBJ2-5; 9 bases fit TRBD1. Germline assignment: CDR1 MNHEY and CDR2 SVGEGT. The V segment lost 6 bases and the J segment 3 bases; nucleotides outside the gene matches: 2. CDR3 length equals 13 residues. CDR3 in DNA: TGTGCCAGCAGCCGGACAGGGGAAGAGACCCAGTACTTC. It specifies CASSRTGEETQYF.

The CDR3 sequence: CASRSLAEHTDTQYF. The CDR3 DNA reads as TGTGCCAGCCGGAGTCTAGCGGAACACACAGATACGCAGTATTTT. This chain connects TRBV27 to TRBJ2-3, with TRBD2 identical over 7 bases. Per germline, CDR1 MNHEY and CDR2 SMNVEV (reference sequence). The CDR3 has 15 residues. Losses at the gene ends were 8 bases for V and 2 bases for J; bases not matched to a gene: 10.

The gene calls are TRBV29-1 and TRBJ1-1, with 10 positions matching TRBD1. V was clipped by 5 bases and J by 4 bases; unmatched bases: 1. The CDR3 runs to 12 residues. Germline lookup yields CDR1 SQVTM and CDR2 ANQGSEA. The CDR3 spells CSVWTGGTEAFF. The CDR3 region has the DNA TGCAGCGTTTGGACAGGGGGCACTGAAGCTTTCTTT.

The chain recombines TRBV5-6 with TRBJ2-7, with TRBD2 as a possible D gene (5 bases). CDR1 and CDR2 (germline): SGHDT, YYEEEE. V lost 4 bases and J lost 3, with 14 bases in between. The CDR3 consists of 14 residues. CDR3 nucleotide sequence: TGTGCCAGCAGCCTGCGAGCGGTGAACTACGAGCAGTACTTC. It specifies CASSLRAVNYEQYF. The whole variable domain, remainder taken from reference TRBV5-6 and TRBJ2-7, is DAGVTQSPTHLIKTRGQQVTLRCSPKSGHDTVSWYQQALGQGPQFIFQYYEEEERQRGNFPDRFSGHQFPNYSSELNVNALLLGDSALYLCASSLRAVNYEQYFGPGTRLTVT.

J is TRBJ2-5 and V is TRBV6-6; a weak D match, TRBD2 (5 bases). CDR3 length: 13 amino acids. Per the germline V gene, CDR1 is MNHNY and CDR2 is SVGAGI (reference sequence). The V gene lost 7 bases and the J gene lost 5 bases, with 14 bases spanning the gap. CDR3 in DNA: TGTGCCAGCAACGGACTCCCAGGCGAGACCCAGTACTTC. Translation gives CASNGLPGETQYF.

A few counts support this clone. This rearrangement joins TRBV7-9 to TRBJ1-2, with D possibly being TRBD1 (6 bases). Germline V gene lookup returns CDR1 SEHNR and CDR2 FQNEAQ (reference sequence). V dropped 6 bases and J dropped 7 bases, with 12 bases sitting between them. The CDR3 runs 12 residues. This CDR3 is CASRPSTGGYTF. The CDR3 nucleotides are TGTGCCAGCAGACCTTCGACAGGTGGCTACACCTTC. Full variable domain (remainder filled in from reference TRBV7-9 and TRBJ1-2): DTGVSQNPRHKITKRGQNVTFRCDPISEHNRLYWYRQTLGQGPEFLTYFQNEAQLEKSRLLSDRFSAERPKGSFSTLEIQRTEQGDSAMYLCASRPSTGGYTFGSGTRLTVV.

This chain uses TRBV19 with TRBJ2-1; D remains ambiguous. Germline V gene sequence: CDR1 LNHDA, CDR2 SQIVND (reference sequence). This CDR3 region has 14 residues. Deletions cut 5 bases from V and 6 bases from J, with 14 bases between. CDR3 protein: CASSLRLELNEQFF. The CDR3 nucleotides are TGTGCCAGTAGTCTCCGACTGGAACTCAATGAGCAGTTCTTC.